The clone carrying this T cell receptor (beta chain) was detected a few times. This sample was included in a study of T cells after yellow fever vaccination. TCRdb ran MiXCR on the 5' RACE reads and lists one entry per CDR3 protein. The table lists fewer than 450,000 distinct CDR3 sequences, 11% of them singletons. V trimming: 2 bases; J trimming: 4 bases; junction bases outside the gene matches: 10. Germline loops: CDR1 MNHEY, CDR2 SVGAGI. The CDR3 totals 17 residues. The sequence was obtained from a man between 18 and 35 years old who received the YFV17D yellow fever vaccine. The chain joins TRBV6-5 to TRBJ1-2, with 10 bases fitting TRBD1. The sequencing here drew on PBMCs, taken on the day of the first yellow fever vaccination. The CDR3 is CASSYIGQGEKAYGYTF. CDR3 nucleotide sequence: TGTGCCAGCAGTTACATCGGACAGGGGGAAAAGGCCTATGGCTACACCTTC.